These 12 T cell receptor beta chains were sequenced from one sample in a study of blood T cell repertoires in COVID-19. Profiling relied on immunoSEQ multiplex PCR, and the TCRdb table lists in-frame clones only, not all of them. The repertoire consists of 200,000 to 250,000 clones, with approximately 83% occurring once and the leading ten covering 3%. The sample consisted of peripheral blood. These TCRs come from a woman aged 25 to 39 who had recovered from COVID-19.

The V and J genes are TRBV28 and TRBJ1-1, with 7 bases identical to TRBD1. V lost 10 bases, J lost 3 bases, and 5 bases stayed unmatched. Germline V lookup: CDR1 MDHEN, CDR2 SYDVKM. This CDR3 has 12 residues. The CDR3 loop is CATTRGYTEAFF. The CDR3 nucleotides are TGTGCCACCACCAGGGGGTACACTGAAGCTTTCTTT. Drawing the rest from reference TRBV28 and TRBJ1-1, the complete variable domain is DVKVTQSSRYLVKRTGEKVFLECVQDMDHENMFWYRQDPGLGLRLIYFSYDVKMKEKGDIPEGYSVSREKKERFSLILESASTNQTSMYLCATTRGYTEAFFGQGTRLTVV.

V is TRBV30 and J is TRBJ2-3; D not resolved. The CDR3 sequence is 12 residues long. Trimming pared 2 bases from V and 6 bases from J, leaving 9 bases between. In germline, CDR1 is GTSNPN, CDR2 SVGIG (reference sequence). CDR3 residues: CAWSPMRDTQYF. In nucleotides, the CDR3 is TGTGCCTGGAGTCCCATGAGGGATACGCAGTATTTT.

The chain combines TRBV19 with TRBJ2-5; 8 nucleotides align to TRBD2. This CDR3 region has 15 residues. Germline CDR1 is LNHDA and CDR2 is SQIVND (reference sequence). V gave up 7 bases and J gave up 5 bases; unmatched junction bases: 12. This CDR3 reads CASTAGAGVGETQYF. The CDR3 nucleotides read TGTGCCAGTACCGCGGGAGCGGGAGTCGGGGAGACCCAGTACTTC.

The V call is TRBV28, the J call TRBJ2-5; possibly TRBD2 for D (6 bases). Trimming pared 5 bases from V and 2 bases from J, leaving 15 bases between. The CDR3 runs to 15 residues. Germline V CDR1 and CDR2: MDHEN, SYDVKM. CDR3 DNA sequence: TGTGCCAGCAGTACCCGCCGTGGGAGGCAAGAGACCCAGTACTTC. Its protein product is CASSTRRGRQETQYF.

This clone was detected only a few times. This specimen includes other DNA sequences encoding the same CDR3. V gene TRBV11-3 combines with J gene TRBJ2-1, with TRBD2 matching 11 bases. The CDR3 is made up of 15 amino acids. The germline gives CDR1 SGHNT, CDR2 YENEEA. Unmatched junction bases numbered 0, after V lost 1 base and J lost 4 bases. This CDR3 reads CASSLGLAGYNEQFF. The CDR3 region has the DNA TGTGCCAGCAGCTTAGGACTAGCGGGATACAATGAGCAGTTCTTC.

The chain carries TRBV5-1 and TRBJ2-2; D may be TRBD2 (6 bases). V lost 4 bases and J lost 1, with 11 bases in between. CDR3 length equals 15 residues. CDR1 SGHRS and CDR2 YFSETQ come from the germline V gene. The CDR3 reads CASSVQAGNTGELFF. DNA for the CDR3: TGCGCCAGCAGCGTACAAGCGGGGAACACCGGGGAGCTGTTTTTT.

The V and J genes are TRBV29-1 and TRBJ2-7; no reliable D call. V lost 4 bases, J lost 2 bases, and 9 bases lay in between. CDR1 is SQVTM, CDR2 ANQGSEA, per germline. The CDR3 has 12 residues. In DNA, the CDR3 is TGCAGCGTTGTTTGGCACCCCTACGAGCAGTACTTC. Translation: CSVVWHPYEQYF.

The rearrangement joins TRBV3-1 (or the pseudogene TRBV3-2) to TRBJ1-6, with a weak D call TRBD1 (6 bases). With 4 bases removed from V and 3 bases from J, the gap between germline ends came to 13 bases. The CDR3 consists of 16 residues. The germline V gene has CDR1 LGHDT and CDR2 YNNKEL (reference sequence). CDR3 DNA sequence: TGTGCCAGCAGCCCACCAGGGGTTGGCTATAATTCACCCCTCCACTTT. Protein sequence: CASSPPGVGYNSPLHF.

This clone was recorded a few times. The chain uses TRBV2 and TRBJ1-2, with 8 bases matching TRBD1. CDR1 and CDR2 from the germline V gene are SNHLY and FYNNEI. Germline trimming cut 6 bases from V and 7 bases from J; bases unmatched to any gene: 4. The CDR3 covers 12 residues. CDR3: CASRGTGGGYTF. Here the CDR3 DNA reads TGTGCCAGCAGGGGGACAGGTGGTGGCTACACCTTC. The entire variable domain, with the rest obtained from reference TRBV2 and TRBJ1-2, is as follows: EPEVTQTPSHQVTQMGQEVILRCVPISNHLYFYWYRQILGQKVEFLVSFYNNEISEKSEIFDDQFSVERPDGSNFTLKIRSTKLEDSAMYFCASRGTGGGYTFGSGTRLTVV.

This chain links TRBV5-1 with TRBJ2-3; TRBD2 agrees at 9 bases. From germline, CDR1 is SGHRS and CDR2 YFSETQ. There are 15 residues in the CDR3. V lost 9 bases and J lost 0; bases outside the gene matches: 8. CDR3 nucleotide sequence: TGCGCCACCAGTGTTAGCGGGAGCAGCACAGATACGCAGTATTTT. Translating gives CATSVSGSSTDTQYF.

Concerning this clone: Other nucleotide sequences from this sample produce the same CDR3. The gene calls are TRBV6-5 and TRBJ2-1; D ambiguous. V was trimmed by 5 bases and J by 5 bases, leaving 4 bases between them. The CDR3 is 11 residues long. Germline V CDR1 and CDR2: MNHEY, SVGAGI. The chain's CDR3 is CASSPNNEQFF. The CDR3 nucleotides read TGTGCCAGCAGTCCAAACAATGAGCAGTTCTTC.

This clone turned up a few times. The DNA of the CDR3 is TGTGCCAGCGGTCACAGGGAACAGGCCTACGAGCAGTACTTC. Its protein product is CASGHREQAYEQYF. The chain joins TRBV25-1 to TRBJ2-7; tentative D call: TRBD1 (6 bases). V dropped 8 bases and J dropped 2 bases, with 16 bases sitting between them. Germline V lookup: CDR1 MGHDK, CDR2 SYGVNS. The CDR3 extends over 14 amino acids.